The present T cell receptor beta chain was sequenced within a study of blood T cell repertoires in COVID-19. CDR1 SGHTA and CDR2 FQGNSA come from the germline V gene. The CDR3 runs 15 residues. V gave up 5 bases and J gave up 0 bases, with 14 bases separating them. Method: immunoSEQ multiplex PCR; TCRdb's copy keeps in-frame clones and lacks some. This sample yields over 200,000 clones, of which 70% to 85% are seen a single time; 1.8% belongs to the top ten. In its sample, this clone was seen once. V and J are TRBV7-2 and TRBJ2-7, with D perhaps matching TRBD2 (5 bases). This TCR derives from a man aged 60 to 69 who had recovered from COVID-19. Sequencing input: PBMCs or T cells enriched from blood (not recorded which). The CDR3 DNA is TGTGCCAGCAGCCAGAGGGCGGTGAGCTCCTACGAGCAGTACTTC. This encodes CASSQRAVSSYEQYF.